These 4 T cell receptor beta chains share one sample of origin, sequenced in a study of blood T cell repertoires in COVID-19. The table came from immunoSEQ multiplex PCR; TCRdb's copy has only in-frame clones and leaves some out. The sample includes about 190,000 clones, over 75% of them seen just once. Specimen: peripheral blood. These TCRs come from a woman older than 75 with active or convalescent COVID-19.

The chain links TRBV12-3 or TRBV12-4 to TRBJ1-6; D gene uncertain. The CDR3 spans 13 residues. Trimming left V 3 bases short and J 9 bases short, with 9 bases between. The CDR3 nucleotides read TGTGCCAGCAGTTTGGGCCATACTTCACCCCTCCACTTT. It yields the protein CASSLGHTSPLHF.

DNA for the CDR3: TGTGCCAGCAGCCCCATCGGGGGTGGAAACACCATATATTTT. Translating it yields CASSPIGGGNTIYF. V gene TRBV7-9 combines with J gene TRBJ1-3; TRBD1 is a possible D gene (5 bases). The ends were cut back, 5 bases at V and 3 bases at J, with 11 bases in the middle. The CDR3 sequence is 14 residues long. The germline gives CDR1 SEHNR, CDR2 FQNEAQ (reference sequence).

V and J are TRBV5-4 and TRBJ2-2; D is unresolved. V dropped 2 bases and J dropped 3 bases, with 17 bases sitting between them. Germline V gene data show CDR1 as SGHNT and CDR2 as YYREEE (reference sequence). CDR3 length: 17 residues. Here the CDR3 reads CASSFYVRPADTGELFF. In DNA form, the CDR3 reads TGTGCCAGCAGCTTTTACGTAAGACCGGCGGACACCGGGGAGCTGTTTTTT.

This rearrangement joins TRBV4-3 to TRBJ2-7, with TRBD1 matching over 7 bases. Germline CDR1 and CDR2: LGHNA and YSLEER. The CDR3 consists of 15 residues. V lost 1 base, J lost 2 bases, and 5 bases stayed unmatched. The CDR3 is CASSQGSQGAYEQYF. CDR3 in DNA: TGCGCCAGCAGCCAAGGGTCTCAGGGGGCCTACGAGCAGTACTTC.